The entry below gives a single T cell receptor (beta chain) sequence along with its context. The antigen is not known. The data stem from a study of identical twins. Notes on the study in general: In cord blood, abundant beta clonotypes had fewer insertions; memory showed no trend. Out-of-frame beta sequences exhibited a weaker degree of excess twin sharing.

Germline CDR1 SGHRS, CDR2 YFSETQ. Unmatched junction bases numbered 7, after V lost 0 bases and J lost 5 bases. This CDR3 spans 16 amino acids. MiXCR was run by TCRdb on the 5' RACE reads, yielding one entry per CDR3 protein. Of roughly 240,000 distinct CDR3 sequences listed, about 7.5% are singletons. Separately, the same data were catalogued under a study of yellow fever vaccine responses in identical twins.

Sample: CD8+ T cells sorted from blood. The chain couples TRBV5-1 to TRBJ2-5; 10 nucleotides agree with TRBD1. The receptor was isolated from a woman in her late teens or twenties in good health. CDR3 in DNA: TGCGCCAGCAGCTTGGCATCGACAGGGGGCAGGGAGACCCAGTACTTC. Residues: CASSLASTGGRETQYF.